This T cell receptor beta chain emerged from a study of spatial heterogeneity in lung cancer. TCRdb fed the 5' RACE reads into MiXCR, producing one record per CDR3 protein. The data contain more than 950 distinct CDR3 sequences, approximately 6.8% of them singletons. Documented time point: sample taken at primary tumor resection. The study sequenced unsorted whole RNA from tumor, nontumor lung or frozen PBMC. In this sample, this clonotype turned up a few times. The CDR3 has 11 residues. V dropped 7 bases and J dropped 14 bases, with 15 bases sitting between them. Germline V lookup: CDR1 MNHGY, CDR2 SVAAGI.

V is TRBV6-9 and J is TRBJ2-1; D is ambiguous. The TCR comes from a male donor with early-stage non-small cell lung cancer. The sample was normal lung tissue next to the tumor, taken at surgery. The CDR3 is CASTLPRTEFF. In DNA form, the CDR3 reads TGTGCCAGCACCTTACCCCGGACGGAGTTCTTC.